Listed here are 18 T cell receptor beta chains from one sample, sequenced in a study of cytomegalovirus exposure and HLA in healthy donors. Vbeta (60) and Jbeta (13) primers were used in the PCR. Only in-frame clones appear in the TCRdb table, and some are missing; sequencing was by immunoSEQ multiplex PCR. The sample shows 100,000 to 120,000 clones, around 75% of them seen only once. The sequenced material came from PBMCs. These receptors were collected from a man aged 25-45 years in good health and CMV-seropositive.

The genes are TRBV5-6 and TRBJ2-7, with 8 bases lining up with TRBD2. The CDR3 is made up of 14 amino acids. Germline CDR1 SGHDT, CDR2 YYEEEE. J was trimmed by 0 bases and V by 6 bases; bases with no gene match: 5. The CDR3 DNA sequence: TGTGCCAGCACCGGACTAGCAGACTCCTACGAGCAGTACTTC. Its protein product is CASTGLADSYEQYF.

The chain combines TRBV5-1 with TRBJ2-1; possible D gene TRBD2, 5 bases. Trimming removed 2 bases from V and 5 bases from J, with 14 bases in between. The germline gives CDR1 SGHRS, CDR2 YFSETQ. The CDR3 length is 15 residues. This CDR3 is CASSFNRARDNEQFF. CDR3 DNA sequence: TGCGCCAGCAGCTTCAACCGGGCGAGGGACAATGAGCAGTTCTTC.

The rearrangement joins TRBV4-3 to TRBJ2-1, with TRBD1 matching 7 bases. The germline V gene encodes CDR1 LGHNA and CDR2 YSLEER. V dropped 8 bases and J dropped 12; count of bases not matched to a gene: 16. There are 14 residues in the CDR3. The CDR3 sequence is CASSSKVQGSLQFF. The CDR3 DNA sequence: TGCGCCAGCTCCTCAAAAGTACAGGGGAGTCTGCAGTTCTTC.

V usage is TRBV29-1 and J usage is TRBJ2-3, with a tentative D call TRBD2 (5 bases). This CDR3 comprises 12 residues. Trimming pared 3 bases from V and 4 bases from J, leaving 8 bases between. Germline V gene sequence: CDR1 SQVTM, CDR2 ANQGSEA. CDR3 sequence reads: CSVDEGADTQYF. CDR3 in DNA: TGCAGCGTTGACGAGGGCGCAGATACGCAGTATTTT.

The chain joins TRBV19 to TRBJ1-6; 10 bases agree with TRBD1. The CDR3 totals 14 residues. Germline assignment: CDR1 LNHDA and CDR2 SQIVND (reference sequence). The V and J ends lost 7 bases and 10 bases, in that order; junction bases with no gene match: 7. The chain's CDR3 is CASTRDRGESPLHF. DNA of the CDR3: TGTGCCAGTACCCGGGACAGGGGAGAGTCACCCCTCCACTTT.

This clone was seen just once. V and J are TRBV7-2 and TRBJ2-3, with D unclear. Between the trimmed V and J ends, which lost 4 bases and 4 bases, there was a span of 6 bases. The CDR3 extends over 12 amino acids. From germline, CDR1 is SGHTA and CDR2 FQGNSA. CDR3 nucleotide sequence: TGTGCCAGCAGCTCGACATCAGATACGCAGTATTTT. This sequence encodes CASSSTSDTQYF. Combining the CDR3 with reference TRBV7-2 and TRBJ2-3 gives the whole variable domain GAGVSQSPSNKVTEKGKDVELRCDPISGHTALYWYRQSLGQGLEFLIYFQGNSAPDKSGLPSDRFSAERTGGSVSTLTIQRTQQEDSAVYLCASSSTSDTQYFGPGTRLTVL.

V gene TRBV15 combines with J gene TRBJ2-3; TRBD2 aligns across 7 bases. V was clipped by 1 base and J by 9 bases; unmatched bases: 13. CDR1 is LNHNV, CDR2 YYDKDF, per germline (reference sequence). The CDR3 has 16 amino acids. The CDR3 nucleotides are TGTGCCACCAGCAGAGTCAGTTCAGGGAGGGGTGGAACGCAGTATTTT. This encodes CATSRVSSGRGGTQYF.

The V and J genes are TRBV29-1 and TRBJ2-5, with D possibly TRBD2 on 5 matching bases. V shed 1 base and J shed 7 bases, with 13 bases lying between them. This CDR3 is built from 13 residues. In germline, CDR1 is SQVTM, CDR2 ANQGSEA. CDR3 in amino acids: CSVEAKWGVTQYF. CDR3 in DNA: TGCAGCGTTGAAGCAAAATGGGGAGTGACCCAGTACTTC.

This clone was counted a single time. The chain uses TRBV10-3 and TRBJ2-7; the match to TRBD1 covers 12 bases. Germline V gene lookup returns CDR1 ENHRY and CDR2 SYGVKD. J gave up 6 bases and V 3 bases, and 6 bases lay outside the gene matches. This CDR3 region has 15 residues. The CDR3 region is CAISDRDRGQREQYF. The CDR3 region has the DNA TGTGCCATCAGTGACCGGGACAGGGGGCAACGCGAGCAGTACTTC.

The chain combines TRBV5-1 with TRBJ1-1; a weak D match, TRBD1 (5 bases). The V gene lost 7 bases and the J gene lost 2 bases, with 15 bases spanning the gap. This CDR3 spans 14 amino acids. The V gene's germline CDR1 is SGHRS and CDR2 YFSETQ. The CDR3 bases are TGCGCCAGCTGCAGGGTCGCGGGAAACACTGAAGCTTTCTTT. Protein product: CASCRVAGNTEAFF. Based on the CDR3 plus reference TRBV5-1 and TRBJ1-1, the full variable domain is KAGVTQTPRYLIKTRGQQVTLSCSPISGHRSVSWYQQTPGQGLQFLFEYFSETQRNKGNFPGRFSGRQFSNSRSEMNVSTLELGDSALYLCASCRVAGNTEAFFGQGTRLTVV.

J is TRBJ2-7 and V is TRBV5-1, with 10 bases fitting TRBD2. CDR3 length equals 15 residues. Germline V gene data show CDR1 as SGHRS and CDR2 as YFSETQ. Germline trimming cut 8 bases from V and 5 bases from J; bases unmatched to any gene: 13. CDR3 region: CASTSGGANEDEQYF. CDR3 sequence (DNA): TGCGCCAGTACGAGCGGGGGGGCCAACGAGGACGAGCAGTACTTC.

The genes are TRBV6-5 and TRBJ1-1; D uncertain. The CDR3 has 14 amino acids. Germline V gene sequence: CDR1 MNHEY, CDR2 SVGAGI. The V and J ends lost 0 bases and 0 bases respectively, with 5 bases between them. CDR3 DNA: TGTGCCAGCAGTTACTCGGCAGTGAACACTGAAGCTTTCTTT. Protein product: CASSYSAVNTEAFF.

The chain links TRBV5-1 to TRBJ2-1; 7 bases are shared with TRBD2. J gave up 3 bases and V 0 bases, and 3 bases lay outside the gene matches. The CDR3 loop spans 15 amino acids. Per germline, CDR1 SGHRS and CDR2 YFSETQ. CDR3 sequence reads: CASSLVGGGYNEQFF. DNA of the CDR3: TGCGCCAGCAGCTTGGTGGGGGGGGGCTACAATGAGCAGTTCTTC.

This chain joins TRBV7-2 and TRBJ1-2; 9 bases align to TRBD1. Germline V gene data show CDR1 as SGHTA and CDR2 as FQGNSA. CDR3 length equals 15 residues. J lost 4 bases, V lost 5 bases, and 8 bases had no gene match. The CDR3 bases are TGTGCCAGCAGCCTGGGACAGGGAGGGCTCTATGGCTACACCTTC. Protein product: CASSLGQGGLYGYTF.

This chain connects TRBV7-3 to TRBJ1-6; 8 nucleotides match TRBD1. V dropped 6 bases and J dropped 7; count of bases not matched to a gene: 2. Per the germline V gene, CDR1 is SGHTA and CDR2 is FQGTGA. The CDR3 extends over 13 amino acids. DNA for the CDR3: TGTGCCAGCAGTCGGACAGGGAATTCACCCCTCCACTTT. Protein: CASSRTGNSPLHF.

This CDR3 is CASSWQGENTEAFF. CDR3 DNA sequence: TGCGCCAGCAGCTGGCAGGGGGAGAACACTGAAGCTTTCTTT. The rearrangement links TRBV5-1 to TRBJ1-1, with 7 nucleotides matching TRBD1. The CDR3 has 14 amino acids. The V and J ends lost 3 bases and 1 base, in that order; junction bases with no gene match: 3. From germline, CDR1 is SGHRS and CDR2 YFSETQ.

V gene TRBV10-3 combines with J gene TRBJ1-2, with 7 bases matching TRBD1. Germline-derived CDR1 and CDR2 are ENHRY and SYGVKD. Trimming at V came to 2 bases and at J to 0 bases, leaving 6 bases not matched to a gene. The CDR3 runs 16 residues. The CDR3: CAISEGRQGPNYGYTF. CDR3 sequence (DNA): TGTGCCATCAGTGAGGGGAGACAGGGCCCTAACTATGGCTACACCTTC.

This sequence joins TRBV7-9 and TRBJ2-5; D is possibly TRBD1 (6 bases). The germline V and J ends were trimmed by 2 bases and 4 bases, with 8 bases remaining between them. CDR3 size: 13 residues. The germline V gene has CDR1 SEHNR and CDR2 FQNEAQ (reference sequence). The chain's CDR3 is CASSLQGRETQYF. The CDR3 bases are TGTGCCAGCAGCTTACAGGGGAGAGAGACCCAGTACTTC.